What follows describes a single T cell receptor (beta chain). Its specificity is not known. Germline assignment: CDR1 SGDLS and CDR2 YYNGEE. The CDR3 is made up of 17 amino acids. Deletions cut 0 bases from V and 2 bases from J, with 17 bases between. These data originate in a study of cytomegalovirus exposure and HLA in healthy donors. Use of 60 Vbeta and 13 Jbeta primers characterized the PCR. Some clones are missing from TCRdb's copy, which holds only in-frame ones; the method was immunoSEQ multiplex PCR. Of some 120,000 clones listed, about two thirds were seen once; the top ten hold around 5%. Regarding the study as a whole: The authors enumerated 180 or so TCR beta chains as linked to cytomegalovirus. Sequence variants that were highly shared formed a cluster that was likely a sequencing artifact. An analysis was carried out at a later point. It showed that HLA-associated TCR beta chains were more clonally expanded than equally common non-associated chains.

The rearrangement links TRBV9 to TRBJ2-5; D possibly corresponds to TRBD2 (6 bases). Source material: PBMCs. This clonotype was sampled from a man aged 55 to 70 in good health and CMV-seropositive. Written as DNA, the CDR3 is TGTGCCAGCAGCGTAGCCCCCCTGGCGGGAACACAAGAGACCCAGTACTTC. Its protein is CASSVAPLAGTQETQYF.